This T cell receptor (beta chain) comes out of a study of monozygotic twins with inflammatory bowel disease. Study-level findings and limits: T cell subtypes that differed could not be told apart.

The CDR3 has 16 residues. From germline, CDR1 is SEHNR and CDR2 FQNEAQ (reference sequence). As concerns this clonotype: Its antigen is still unknown.

Molecular identifiers with 6-nucleotide sample barcodes were added during cDNA synthesis via template switching. TCRdb re-analyzed the 5' RACE reads; it lists each CDR3 protein once, without DNA. This sample lists about 450,000 distinct CDR3 sequences; its ten largest clones have 2% to 3%. This chain uses TRBV7-9 with TRBJ1-2. This sequence was found in a human donor with ulcerative colitis or Crohn's disease, or a healthy co-twin of an affected twin (not recorded which). Sequencing was carried out using blood. The CDR3 is CASSLASGSQSSGYTF.